Following are 15 T cell receptor beta chains from one sample sequenced in a study of blood T cell repertoires in COVID-19. Only in-frame clones appear in the TCRdb table, and some are missing; sequencing was by immunoSEQ multiplex PCR. Among around 190,000 clones listed, over 80% were seen once. Sample: peripheral blood. Receptor source: a woman aged 55-69 years with COVID-19, enrolled during active disease.

This clone appeared a single time. The chain recombines TRBV25-1 with TRBJ2-1; no reliable D call. Trimming took 0 bases from V and 3 from J, leaving 12 bases between them. CDR1 and CDR2 (germline): MGHDK, SYGVNS. CDR3 length: 16 residues. In nucleotides, the CDR3 is TGTGCCAGCAGTGAATATTACCGACACGACTACAATGAGCAGTTCTTC. Translation: CASSEYYRHDYNEQFF.

The chain links TRBV9 to TRBJ2-3, with no clear D. Germline loops: CDR1 SGDLS, CDR2 YYNGEE. Trimming took off 0 bases at V and 0 bases at J, with 11 bases between the two ends. The CDR3 runs to 16 residues. For the CDR3, the DNA is TGTGCCAGCAGCGTAGCGGCAGGTCTTAGCACAGATACGCAGTATTTT. Residues: CASSVAAGLSTDTQYF.

CDR3 amino acids: CASSTYLQPQHF. CDR3 in DNA: TGTGCCAGCAGTACCTATCTTCAGCCCCAGCATTTT. The chain combines TRBV12-3 or TRBV12-4 with TRBJ1-5; no definite D call. The CDR3 consists of 12 residues. V lost 5 bases, J lost 6 bases, and 8 bases lay in between.

The chain carries TRBV7-2 and TRBJ2-3; 9 bases are a match to TRBD2. V lost 4 bases to trimming and J lost 10 bases; unmatched junction nucleotides: 12. The CDR3 has 15 amino acids. In germline, CDR1 is SGHTA, CDR2 FQGNSA. The DNA of the CDR3 is TGTGCCAGCAGCTCGGGACTAGCACGGTCCAGGGCGCAGTATTTT. Amino acids: CASSSGLARSRAQYF.

The chain recombines TRBV19 with TRBJ1-5, with 9 bases aligning to TRBD1. CDR1 and CDR2 from the germline V gene are LNHDA and SQIVND (reference sequence). V was pared by 5 bases and J by 0 bases, with 2 bases of the junction left unmatched. The CDR3 has 15 amino acids. For the CDR3, the DNA is TGTGCCAGTAGTGTACAGGGGGCTAGCAATCAGCCCCAGCATTTT. It translates to CASSVQGASNQPQHF.

The chain uses TRBV28 and TRBJ1-3; 7 bases line up with TRBD1. Germline trimming cut 7 bases from V and 5 bases from J; bases unmatched to any gene: 2. The CDR3 totals 12 residues. Germline V gene lookup returns CDR1 MDHEN and CDR2 SYDVKM. CDR3 bases: TGTGCCAGCAAACAGGGGAGAAACACCATATATTTT. It translates to CASKQGRNTIYF.

The chain carries TRBV19 and TRBJ2-1; TRBD2 aligns across 11 bases. Germline V gene lookup returns CDR1 LNHDA and CDR2 SQIVND (reference sequence). There are 16 residues in the CDR3. V lost 5 bases and J lost 4; bases outside the gene matches: 7. This chain's CDR3 is CASSAQLAGVYNEQFF. CDR3 sequence (DNA): TGTGCCAGTAGTGCTCAACTAGCGGGGGTTTACAATGAGCAGTTCTTC.

The V and J genes are TRBV28 and TRBJ2-1; a weak D match, TRBD2 (7 bases). Trimming pared 5 bases from V and 4 bases from J, leaving 15 bases between. The CDR3 totals 15 residues. Germline V lookup: CDR1 MDHEN, CDR2 SYDVKM. CDR3 in DNA: TGTGCCAGCAGTCGTCCGGGGGGCGGGTACAATGAGCAGTTCTTC. Its translation: CASSRPGGGYNEQFF. The full variable domain, with the rest looked up from reference TRBV28 and TRBJ2-1, is DVKVTQSSRYLVKRTGEKVFLECVQDMDHENMFWYRQDPGLGLRLIYFSYDVKMKEKGDIPEGYSVSREKKERFSLILESASTNQTSMYLCASSRPGGGYNEQFFGPGTRLTVL.

This sequence joins TRBV2 and TRBJ1-4; D is perhaps TRBD1 (5 bases). The V gene's germline CDR1 is SNHLY and CDR2 FYNNEI. V was clipped by 5 bases and J by 8 bases, with 15 bases between them. This CDR3 contains 14 residues. The CDR3 reads CASSWTRASEKLFF. CDR3 DNA: TGTGCCAGCAGTTGGACAAGGGCGTCAGAAAAACTGTTTTTT.

The chain links TRBV4-3 to TRBJ1-6, with 8 bases that match TRBD1. Germline values: CDR1 LGHNA, CDR2 YSLEER. V lost 0 bases and J lost 13; bases outside the gene matches: 14. The CDR3 is made up of 17 amino acids. The CDR3 spells CASSQEGPGQVMSPLHF. In DNA form, the CDR3 reads TGCGCCAGCAGCCAAGAGGGACCGGGACAGGTTATGTCGCCCCTCCACTTT.

This rearrangement joins TRBV5-1 to TRBJ2-1; D is ambiguous. V was trimmed by 0 bases and J by 1 base, leaving 8 bases between them. The V gene's germline CDR1 is SGHRS and CDR2 YFSETQ. The CDR3 totals 15 residues. The CDR3 here is CASSLEYGSYNEQFF. The CDR3 nucleotides are TGCGCCAGCAGCTTGGAATACGGGTCCTACAATGAGCAGTTCTTC.

The chain carries TRBV19 and TRBJ1-1; perhaps TRBD1 as D (5 bases). The V end was cut by 7 bases, the J end by 3 bases, with 12 bases between. The length of the CDR3 is 13 residues. CDR1 and CDR2 from the germline V gene are LNHDA and SQIVND (reference sequence). CDR3 bases: TGTGCCAGTACATCCTCCAGGGACACTGAAGCTTTCTTT. This encodes CASTSSRDTEAFF.

This chain links TRBV19 with TRBJ1-1; TRBD1 matches at 7 bases. There are 14 residues in the CDR3. CDR1 and CDR2 from the germline V gene are LNHDA and SQIVND (reference sequence). V shed 5 bases, J shed 1 base, and the junction held 4 bases outside the gene matches. The CDR3 loop reads CASSPYRGNTEAFF. The CDR3 DNA follows: TGTGCCAGTAGTCCGTACAGGGGGAACACTGAAGCTTTCTTT.

This chain connects TRBV7-6 to TRBJ2-7; maybe TRBD1 (5 bases). Germline assignment: CDR1 SGHVS and CDR2 FNYEAQ. The CDR3 runs to 15 residues. V was pared by 4 bases and J by 6 bases, with 19 bases between. The chain's CDR3 is CASSSTARQLAEQYF. CDR3 nucleotides: TGTGCCAGCAGCTCAACGGCCCGACAGCTCGCCGAGCAGTACTTC.

The chain uses TRBV28 and TRBJ2-7; D not resolved. V lost 6 bases, J lost 0 bases, and 12 bases lay in between. The CDR3 has 14 amino acids. Germline V lookup: CDR1 MDHEN, CDR2 SYDVKM. CDR3 bases: TGTGCCAGCAGACGTGGGCGATCCTCCTACGAGCAGTACTTC. It yields the protein CASRRGRSSYEQYF.